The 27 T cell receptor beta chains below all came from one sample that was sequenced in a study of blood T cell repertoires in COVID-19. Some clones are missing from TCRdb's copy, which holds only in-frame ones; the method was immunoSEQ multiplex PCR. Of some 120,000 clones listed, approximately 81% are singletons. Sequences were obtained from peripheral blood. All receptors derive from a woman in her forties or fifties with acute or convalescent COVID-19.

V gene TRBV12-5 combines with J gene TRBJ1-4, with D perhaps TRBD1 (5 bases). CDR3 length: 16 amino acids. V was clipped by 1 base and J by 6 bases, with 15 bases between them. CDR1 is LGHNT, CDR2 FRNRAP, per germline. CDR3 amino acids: CASGLEWGIGHEKLFF. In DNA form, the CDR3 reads TGTGCTAGTGGTTTGGAATGGGGCATCGGGCATGAAAAACTGTTTTTT.

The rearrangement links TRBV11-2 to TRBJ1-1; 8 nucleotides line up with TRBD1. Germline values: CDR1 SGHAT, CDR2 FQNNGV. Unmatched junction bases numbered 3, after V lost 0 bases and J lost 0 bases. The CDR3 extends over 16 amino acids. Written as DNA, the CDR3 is TGTGCCAGCAGCTTAGATCCAGGGGGCATGAACACTGAAGCTTTCTTT. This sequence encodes CASSLDPGGMNTEAFF.

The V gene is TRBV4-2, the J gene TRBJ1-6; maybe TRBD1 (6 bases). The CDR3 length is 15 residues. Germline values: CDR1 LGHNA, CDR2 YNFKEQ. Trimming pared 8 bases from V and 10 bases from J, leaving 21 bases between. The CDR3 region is CASLPSPTGNSPLHF. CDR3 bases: TGTGCCAGCCTTCCGTCTCCCACAGGGAACTCACCCCTCCACTTT.

CDR3 in DNA: TGCGCCAGCAGCCCCCCGGGACTAGCGGGGGATCAAGAGACCCAGTACTTC. This codes for CASSPPGLAGDQETQYF. The chain links TRBV5-1 to TRBJ2-5; 14 nucleotides match TRBD2. Germline-derived CDR1 and CDR2 are SGHRS and YFSETQ. This CDR3 spans 17 amino acids. V lost 4 bases and J lost 2; bases outside the gene matches: 7.

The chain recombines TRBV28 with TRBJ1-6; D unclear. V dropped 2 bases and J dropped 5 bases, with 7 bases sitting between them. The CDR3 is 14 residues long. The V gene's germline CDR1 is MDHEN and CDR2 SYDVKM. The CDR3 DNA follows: TGTGCCAGCAGTTTAAGCAGGAATAATTCACCCCTCCACTTT. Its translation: CASSLSRNNSPLHF.

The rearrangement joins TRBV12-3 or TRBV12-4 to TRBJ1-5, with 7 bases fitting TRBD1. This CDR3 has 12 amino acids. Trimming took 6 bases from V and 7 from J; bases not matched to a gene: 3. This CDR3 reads CASRTGVQPQHF. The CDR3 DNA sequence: TGTGCCAGCAGAACAGGGGTACAGCCCCAGCATTTT.

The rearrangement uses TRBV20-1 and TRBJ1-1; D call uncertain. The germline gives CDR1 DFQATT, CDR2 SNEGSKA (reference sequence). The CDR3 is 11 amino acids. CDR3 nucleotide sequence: TGCAGAGGAGGTTCGGGCACTGAAGCTTTCTTT. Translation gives CRGGSGTEAFF.

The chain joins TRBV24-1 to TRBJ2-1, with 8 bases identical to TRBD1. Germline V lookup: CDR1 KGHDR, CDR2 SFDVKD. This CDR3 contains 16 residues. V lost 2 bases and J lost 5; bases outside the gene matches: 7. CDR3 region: CATSDSDRGVDNEQFF. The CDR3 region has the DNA TGTGCCACCAGTGATTCCGACAGGGGCGTCGACAATGAGCAGTTCTTC.

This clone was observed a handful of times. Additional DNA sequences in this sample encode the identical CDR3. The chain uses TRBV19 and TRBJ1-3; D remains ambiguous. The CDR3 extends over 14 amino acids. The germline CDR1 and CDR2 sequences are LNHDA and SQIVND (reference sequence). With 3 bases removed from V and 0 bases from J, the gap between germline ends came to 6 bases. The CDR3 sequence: CASSISSSGNTIYF. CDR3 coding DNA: TGTGCCAGTAGTATCTCTAGCTCTGGAAACACCATATATTTT.

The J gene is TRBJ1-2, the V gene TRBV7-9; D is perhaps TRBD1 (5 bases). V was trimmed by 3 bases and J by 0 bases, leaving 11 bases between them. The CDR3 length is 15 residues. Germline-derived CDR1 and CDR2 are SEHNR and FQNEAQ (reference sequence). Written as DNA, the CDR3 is TGTGCCAGCAGCTTCTCTGACAGAGCTAACTATGGCTACACCTTC. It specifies CASSFSDRANYGYTF.

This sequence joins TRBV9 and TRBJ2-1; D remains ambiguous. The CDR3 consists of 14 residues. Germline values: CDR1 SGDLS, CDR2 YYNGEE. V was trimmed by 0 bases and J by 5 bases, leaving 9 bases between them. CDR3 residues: CASSVDQVNNEQFF. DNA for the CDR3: TGTGCCAGCAGCGTAGACCAGGTAAACAATGAGCAGTTCTTC.

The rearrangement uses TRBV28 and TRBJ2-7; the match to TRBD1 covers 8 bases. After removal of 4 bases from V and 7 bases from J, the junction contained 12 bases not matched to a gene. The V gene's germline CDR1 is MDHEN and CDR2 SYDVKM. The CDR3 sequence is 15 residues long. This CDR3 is CASSSYGQGSGEQYF. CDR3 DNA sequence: TGTGCCAGCAGTTCCTACGGACAGGGATCAGGGGAGCAGTACTTC.

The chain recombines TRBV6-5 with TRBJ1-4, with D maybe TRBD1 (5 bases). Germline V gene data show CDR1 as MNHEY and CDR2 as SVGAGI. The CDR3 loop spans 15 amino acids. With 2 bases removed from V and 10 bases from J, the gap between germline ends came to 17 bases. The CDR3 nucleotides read TGTGCCAGCAGTTACATCGGTGGGGGGGATAGAAAACTGTTTTTT. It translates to CASSYIGGGDRKLFF.

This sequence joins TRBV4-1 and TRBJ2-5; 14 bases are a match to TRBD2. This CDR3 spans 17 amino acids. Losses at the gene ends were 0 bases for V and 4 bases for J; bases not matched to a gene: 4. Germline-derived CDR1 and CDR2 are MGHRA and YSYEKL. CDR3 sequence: CASSQEGLAGVGETQYF. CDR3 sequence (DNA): TGCGCCAGCAGCCAAGAGGGACTAGCGGGAGTTGGAGAGACCCAGTACTTC.

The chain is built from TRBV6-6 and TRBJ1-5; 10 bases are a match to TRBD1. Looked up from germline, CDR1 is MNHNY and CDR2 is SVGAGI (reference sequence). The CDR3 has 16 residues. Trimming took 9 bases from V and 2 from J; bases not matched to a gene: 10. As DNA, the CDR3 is TGTGCCAGTCCGGGACAGGGGATCGTGGGCAATCAGCCCCAGCATTTT. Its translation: CASPGQGIVGNQPQHF.

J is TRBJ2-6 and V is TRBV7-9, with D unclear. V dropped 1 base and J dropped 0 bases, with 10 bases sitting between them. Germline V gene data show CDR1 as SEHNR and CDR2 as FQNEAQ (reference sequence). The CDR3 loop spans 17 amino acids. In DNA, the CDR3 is TGTGCCAGCAGCTTAGACCGATCGAGCTCTGGGGCCAACGTCCTGACTTTC. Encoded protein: CASSLDRSSSGANVLTF.

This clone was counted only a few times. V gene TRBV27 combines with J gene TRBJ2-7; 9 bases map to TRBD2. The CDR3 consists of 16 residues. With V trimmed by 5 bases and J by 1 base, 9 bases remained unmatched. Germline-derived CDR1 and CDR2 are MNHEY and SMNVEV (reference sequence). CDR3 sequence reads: CASSRAPREGSYEQYF. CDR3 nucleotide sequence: TGTGCCAGCAGTCGGGCCCCGCGGGAGGGTTCCTACGAGCAGTACTTC.

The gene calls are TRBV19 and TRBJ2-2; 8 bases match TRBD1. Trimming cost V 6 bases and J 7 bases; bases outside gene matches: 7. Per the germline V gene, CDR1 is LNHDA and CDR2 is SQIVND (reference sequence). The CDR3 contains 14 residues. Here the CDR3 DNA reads TGTGCCAGTAGAGTAGGACAGGGCCGCGGGGAGCTGTTTTTT. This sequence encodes CASRVGQGRGELFF.

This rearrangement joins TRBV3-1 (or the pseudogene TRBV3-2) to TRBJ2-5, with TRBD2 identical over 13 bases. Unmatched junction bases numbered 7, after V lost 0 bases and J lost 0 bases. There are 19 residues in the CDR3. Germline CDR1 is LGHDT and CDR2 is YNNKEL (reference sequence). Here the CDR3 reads CASSQDRTSGRFHQETQYF. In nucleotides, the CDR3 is TGTGCCAGCAGCCAAGATCGGACTAGCGGGAGATTCCACCAAGAGACCCAGTACTTC.

This chain's CDR3 is CSVGGQLNTEAFF. In DNA form, the CDR3 reads TGCAGCGTAGGGGGACAGCTGAACACTGAAGCTTTCTTT. This chain joins TRBV29-1 and TRBJ1-1; 7 bases line up with TRBD1. Germline V CDR1 and CDR2: SQVTM, ANQGSEA. The trim removed 6 bases at V and 0 bases at J, leaving 4 bases unmatched. The CDR3 spans 13 residues.

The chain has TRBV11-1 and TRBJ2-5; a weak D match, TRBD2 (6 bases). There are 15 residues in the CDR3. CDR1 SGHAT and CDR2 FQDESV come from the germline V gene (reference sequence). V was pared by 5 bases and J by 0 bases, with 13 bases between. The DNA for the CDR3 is TGTGCCAGCAGCGACAGAGGAGGGTACCAAGAGACCCAGTACTTC. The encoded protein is CASSDRGGYQETQYF.

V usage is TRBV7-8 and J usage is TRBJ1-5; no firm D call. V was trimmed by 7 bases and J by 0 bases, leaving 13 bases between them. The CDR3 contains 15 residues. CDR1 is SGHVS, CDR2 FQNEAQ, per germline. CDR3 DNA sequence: TGTGCCAGCACCCCTAAACGGGGTAGCAATCAGCCCCAGCATTTT. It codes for CASTPKRGSNQPQHF.

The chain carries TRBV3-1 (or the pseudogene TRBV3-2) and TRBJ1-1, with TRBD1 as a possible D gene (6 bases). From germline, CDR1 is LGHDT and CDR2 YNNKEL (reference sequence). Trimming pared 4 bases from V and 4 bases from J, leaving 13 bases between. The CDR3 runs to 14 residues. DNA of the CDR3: TGTGCCAGCAGCCTTGTGGGGGCGAGCACTGAAGCTTTCTTT. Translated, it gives CASSLVGASTEAFF.

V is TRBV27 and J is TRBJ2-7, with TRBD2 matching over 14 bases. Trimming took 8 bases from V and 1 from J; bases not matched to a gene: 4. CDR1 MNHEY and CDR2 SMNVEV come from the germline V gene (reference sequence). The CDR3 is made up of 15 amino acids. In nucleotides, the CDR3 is TGTGCCAGCCTTAGACTAGCGGGAGGGTCCTACGAGCAGTACTTC. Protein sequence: CASLRLAGGSYEQYF.

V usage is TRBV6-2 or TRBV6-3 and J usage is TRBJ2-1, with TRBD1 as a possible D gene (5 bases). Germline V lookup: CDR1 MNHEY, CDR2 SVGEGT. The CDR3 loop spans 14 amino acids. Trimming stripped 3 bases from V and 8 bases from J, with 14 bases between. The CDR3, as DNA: TGTGCCAGCAGTTATTCCAGGGATTACGATGAGCAGTTCTTC. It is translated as CASSYSRDYDEQFF.

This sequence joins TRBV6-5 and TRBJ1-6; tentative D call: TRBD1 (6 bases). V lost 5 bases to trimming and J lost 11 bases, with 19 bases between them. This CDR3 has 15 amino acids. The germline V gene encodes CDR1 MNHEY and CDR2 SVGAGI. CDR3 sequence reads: CASSPPVGGRAPLHF. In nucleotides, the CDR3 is TGTGCCAGCAGTCCTCCGGTGGGGGGGCGAGCACCCCTCCACTTT.

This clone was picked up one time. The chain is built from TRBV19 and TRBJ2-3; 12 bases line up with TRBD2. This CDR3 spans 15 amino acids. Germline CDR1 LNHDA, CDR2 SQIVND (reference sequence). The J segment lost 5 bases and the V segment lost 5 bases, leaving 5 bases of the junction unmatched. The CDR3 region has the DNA TGTGCCAGTAGTGTTCTAGCGGGGGGGAAAGATACGCAGTATTTT. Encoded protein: CASSVLAGGKDTQYF.